Shown below are 30 T cell receptor beta chains from a single sample sequenced in a study of regulatory and conventional T cells in RAG deficiency. TCRdb's copy holds only in-frame clones and misses some; the assay was immunoSEQ multiplex PCR. The sample includes 45,000 to 50,000 clones, 70% to 90% of them seen just once. The sorted conventional CD4+ T cells were CD25-low and CD127-high, with genomic DNA sequenced. These sequences were also reported in another study, on regulatory T cells. This second report adds: The PCR used 52 TRBV and 13 TRBJ primers.

The sequencing sample was made of CD4+ effector T cells sorted from blood. The receptors were gathered from a human donor in good health.

There are a few counts of this clone. The DNA for the CDR3 is TGTGCCAGTAGTATGACAGGGGGCTCCCCAACTACGCAGTATTTT. This sequence encodes CASSMTGGSPTTQYF. The chain couples TRBV19 to TRBJ2-3, with 10 nucleotides matching TRBD1. Germline values: CDR1 LNHDA, CDR2 SQIVND (reference sequence). CDR3 length equals 15 residues. The J segment lost 8 bases and the V segment lost 3 bases, leaving 8 bases of the junction unmatched.

The chain combines TRBV4-2 with TRBJ2-1, with no clear D. Germline loops: CDR1 LGHNA, CDR2 YNFKEQ. The CDR3 runs 16 residues. Trimming left V 1 base short and J 0 bases short, with 10 bases between. The CDR3 DNA sequence: TGTGCCAGCAGCCAAGGACTTTTGAGCTCCTACAATGAGCAGTTCTTC. This sequence encodes CASSQGLLSSYNEQFF.

This rearrangement joins TRBV7-9 to TRBJ1-2; 7 bases are a match to TRBD1. Germline V lookup: CDR1 SEHNR, CDR2 FQNEAQ (reference sequence). This CDR3 spans 14 amino acids. The trim removed 1 base at V and 5 bases at J, leaving 4 bases unmatched. The CDR3 nucleotides read TGTGCCAGCAGCTTAGAGACAGGGCGGTATGGCTACACCTTC. Translating gives CASSLETGRYGYTF. Supplemented by reference TRBV7-9 and TRBJ1-2, the full variable domain reads DTGVSQNPRHKITKRGQNVTFRCDPISEHNRLYWYRQTLGQGPEFLTYFQNEAQLEKSRLLSDRFSAERPKGSFSTLEIQRTEQGDSAMYLCASSLETGRYGYTFGSGTRLTVV.

The V call is TRBV25-1, the J call TRBJ2-1; no definite D call. CDR1 MGHDK and CDR2 SYGVNS come from the germline V gene. CDR3 length: 14 residues. V shed 4 bases and J shed 5 bases, with 12 bases lying between them. CDR3 in DNA: TGTGCCAGCAGTGCGGGCAGCCTTAACAATGAGCAGTTCTTC. Its protein is CASSAGSLNNEQFF. Together with reference TRBV25-1 and TRBJ2-1, the CDR3 gives the full variable domain: EADIYQTPRYLVIGTGKKITLECSQTMGHDKMYWYQQDPGMELHLIHYSYGVNSTEKGDLSSESTVSRIRTEHFPLTLESARPSHTSQYLCASSAGSLNNEQFFGPGTRLTVL.

The chain links TRBV6-1 to TRBJ2-7; D tentatively fits TRBD1 or TRBD2 (5 bases each). The CDR3 covers 14 residues. Germline CDR1 reads MNHNS; CDR2 reads SASEGT. V lost 3 bases and J lost 0, with 9 bases in between. CDR3 nucleotide sequence: TGTGCCAGCAGTGAGGGACCGAACTCCTACGAGCAGTACTTC. Its translation: CASSEGPNSYEQYF.

The chain employs TRBV4-2 and TRBJ1-4, with D maybe TRBD1 (6 bases). The V gene's germline CDR1 is LGHNA and CDR2 YNFKEQ. Trimming cost V 1 base and J 8 bases, with 11 bases left between them. The CDR3 loop spans 14 amino acids. As DNA, the CDR3 is TGTGCCAGCAGCCAAGGAGGGGGGCACGAAAAACTGTTTTTT. This sequence encodes CASSQGGGHEKLFF.

The chain carries TRBV11-2 and TRBJ2-1, with 10 positions matching TRBD2. Per germline, CDR1 SGHAT and CDR2 FQNNGV. Unmatched junction bases numbered 4, after V lost 1 base and J lost 7 bases. The CDR3 is 15 amino acids. This CDR3 is CASSLGASGRNEQFF. CDR3 nucleotide sequence: TGTGCCAGCAGCTTAGGGGCTAGCGGGAGAAATGAGCAGTTCTTC.

The chain joins TRBV4-1 to TRBJ2-7; D gene uncertain. Germline values: CDR1 MGHRA, CDR2 YSYEKL. V was pared by 2 bases and J by 0 bases, with 11 bases between. The CDR3 is 15 residues long. CDR3 in amino acids: CASSQPQETSYEQYF. The DNA for the CDR3 is TGCGCCAGCAGCCAACCCCAGGAGACCTCCTACGAGCAGTACTTC.

This rearrangement joins TRBV19 to TRBJ2-4, with TRBD1 identical over 7 bases. The CDR3 has 14 residues. Germline V gives CDR1 LNHDA, CDR2 SQIVND (reference sequence). V was clipped by 7 bases and J by 5 bases; unmatched bases: 8. The CDR3 sequence is CASTLRGRENIQYF. CDR3 bases: TGTGCCAGTACCTTGAGGGGGCGCGAAAACATTCAGTACTTC. The variable domain in full, completed from reference TRBV19 and TRBJ2-4, reads DGGITQSPKYLFRKEGQNVTLSCEQNLNHDAMYWYRQDPGQGLRLIYYSQIVNDFQKGDIAEGYSVSREKKESFPLTVTSAQKNPTAFYLCASTLRGRENIQYFGAGTRLSVL.

V and J are TRBV7-6 and TRBJ2-7; TRBD2 matches at 7 bases. J gave up 6 bases and V 5 bases, and 4 bases lay outside the gene matches. Per the germline V gene, CDR1 is SGHVS and CDR2 is FNYEAQ. The CDR3 length is 12 residues. The CDR3 DNA is TGTGCCAGCAGCAAAGCGGGACTCGAGCAGTACTTC. It encodes CASSKAGLEQYF.

The chain uses TRBV6-6 and TRBJ2-5; D remains unclear. This CDR3 is built from 11 residues. The V end lost 6 bases, the J end lost 5 bases, and 7 bases lay between the germline ends. Germline V gene lookup returns CDR1 MNHNY and CDR2 SVGAGI (reference sequence). CDR3: CASRTLETQYF. The CDR3 coding sequence is TGTGCCAGCAGGACGCTGGAGACCCAGTACTTC.

V and J are TRBV5-1 and TRBJ1-1, with D perhaps TRBD1 (5 bases). The CDR3 totals 15 residues. Trimming stripped 6 bases from V and 1 base from J, with 16 bases between. CDR1 and CDR2 from the germline V gene are SGHRS and YFSETQ. CDR3 sequence: CASKLLAGPNTEAFF. The CDR3 DNA reads as TGCGCCAGCAAGCTTTTGGCAGGGCCGAACACTGAAGCTTTCTTT.

The chain has TRBV4-1 and TRBJ2-7, with 7 bases fitting TRBD1. This CDR3 spans 15 amino acids. Germline V gives CDR1 MGHRA, CDR2 YSYEKL. With 0 bases clipped from V and 0 bases from J, the junction kept 2 bases outside the gene matches. The CDR3 protein is CASSQEGGHSYEQYF. The DNA of the CDR3 is TGCGCCAGCAGCCAAGAAGGGGGCCACTCCTACGAGCAGTACTTC.

The V call is TRBV7-9, the J call TRBJ1-1; no clear D. The CDR3 extends over 14 amino acids. Germline assignment: CDR1 SEHNR and CDR2 FQNEAQ (reference sequence). V lost 3 bases and J lost 6, with 14 bases in between. CDR3 protein: CASSFSGSRAEAFF. Written as DNA, the CDR3 is TGTGCCAGCAGCTTCAGTGGTTCTCGCGCTGAAGCTTTCTTT.

The chain couples TRBV5-4 to TRBJ1-2, with TRBD1 as a possible D gene (6 bases). Trimming pared 0 bases from V and 3 bases from J, leaving 15 bases between. The CDR3 is 16 residues long. Germline CDR1 is SGHNT and CDR2 is YYREEE (reference sequence). The CDR3 DNA follows: TGTGCCAGCAGCTTGGAGTCCGGGGGGCAACACTATGGCTACACCTTC. Translating it yields CASSLESGGQHYGYTF.

The rearrangement links TRBV28 to TRBJ1-5; D is ambiguous. Trimming stripped 7 bases from V and 8 bases from J, with 12 bases between. The CDR3 covers 12 residues. Germline CDR1 reads MDHEN; CDR2 reads SYDVKM. CDR3 sequence (DNA): TGTGCCAGCACCGATACTCAGGAGCCCCAGCATTTT. Amino acids: CASTDTQEPQHF. Full variable domain (remainder filled in from reference TRBV28 and TRBJ1-5): DVKVTQSSRYLVKRTGEKVFLECVQDMDHENMFWYRQDPGLGLRLIYFSYDVKMKEKGDIPEGYSVSREKKERFSLILESASTNQTSMYLCASTDTQEPQHFGDGTRLSIL.

The chain links TRBV6-5 to TRBJ1-4; possible D gene TRBD1, 5 bases. Germline V gives CDR1 MNHEY, CDR2 SVGAGI. V lost 0 bases and J 6 bases, leaving 8 bases between the germline ends. This CDR3 is built from 14 residues. The CDR3 DNA sequence: TGTGCCAGCAGTTACTCCAGGGAGCATGAAAAACTGTTTTTT. Amino acids: CASSYSREHEKLFF.

The chain employs TRBV7-3 and TRBJ2-3; 9 bases match TRBD2. CDR1 is SGHTA and CDR2 is FQGTGA in the germline V gene. V lost 2 bases, J lost 3 bases, and 6 bases stayed unmatched. The CDR3 length is 16 residues. The DNA for the CDR3 is TGTGCCAGCAGCTTACTTGGCGGGAGGGAAACAGATACGCAGTATTTT. Protein product: CASSLLGGRETDTQYF.

The gene calls are TRBV28 and TRBJ2-2, with D possibly TRBD2 on 6 matching bases. V lost 9 bases to trimming and J lost 6 bases, with 14 bases between them. This CDR3 contains 13 residues. Germline CDR1 and CDR2: MDHEN and SYDVKM. CDR3: CASGRRDPGELFF. Written as DNA, the CDR3 is TGTGCCAGTGGGAGGCGGGATCCCGGGGAGCTGTTTTTT.

The V call is TRBV7-8, the J call TRBJ2-7, with TRBD2 matching 8 bases. Germline V gives CDR1 SGHVS, CDR2 FQNEAQ. V was clipped by 6 bases and J by 5 bases; unmatched bases: 6. There are 13 residues in the CDR3. The CDR3 region is CASRHRGGHEQYF. The CDR3 nucleotides are TGTGCCAGCAGACACCGGGGGGGCCACGAGCAGTACTTC.

The J gene is TRBJ2-6, the V gene TRBV5-4; tentatively, D is TRBD1 (6 bases). The V end lost 4 bases, the J end lost 3 bases, and 8 bases lay between the germline ends. Per the germline V gene, CDR1 is SGHNT and CDR2 is YYREEE (reference sequence). The CDR3 sequence is 14 residues long. DNA for the CDR3: TGTGCCAGCAGCCTGGACAGTGGGGCCAACGTCCTGACTTTC. This translates into CASSLDSGANVLTF.

The gene calls are TRBV15 and TRBJ2-7; D remains unclear. V lost 0 bases, J lost 6 bases, and 6 bases lay in between. The CDR3 runs to 12 residues. CDR1 is LNHNV, CDR2 YYDKDF, per germline (reference sequence). CDR3 residues: CATSRDLSEQYF. The CDR3, as DNA: TGTGCCACCAGCAGAGATTTGTCCGAGCAGTACTTC.

This chain connects TRBV9 to TRBJ2-3; D is uncertain. This CDR3 has 16 amino acids. V was pared by 0 bases and J by 2 bases, with 13 bases between. CDR1 and CDR2 from the germline V gene are SGDLS and YYNGEE. CDR3 nucleotides: TGTGCCAGCAGCGTAGATCCTAGGCCAAACACAGATACGCAGTATTTT. Translated: CASSVDPRPNTDTQYF.

V is TRBV6-5 and J is TRBJ2-7; perhaps TRBD1 as D (6 bases). The length of the CDR3 is 13 residues. Germline values: CDR1 MNHEY, CDR2 SVGAGI. Between the trimmed V and J ends, which lost 5 bases and 3 bases, there was a span of 11 bases. The CDR3 sequence is CASSLHRDYEQYF. CDR3 DNA sequence: TGTGCCAGCAGTCTTCACAGGGACTACGAGCAGTACTTC.

Worth noting for this clone: Relative to the germline gene, one junction end is altered; a read error may explain this. V usage is TRBV5-5 and J usage is TRBJ1-2, with 7 bases fitting TRBD1. CDR1 is SGHKS and CDR2 is YYEKEE in the germline V gene (reference sequence). The CDR3 is made up of 14 amino acids. The CDR3 bases are TGTGCCAGCACCTTGAAAGAGGGGGCGCTTGGCTACACCTTC. It translates to CASTLKEGALGYTF.

The chain has TRBV6-1 and TRBJ2-7; 9 bases fit TRBD2. Germline lookup yields CDR1 MNHNS and CDR2 SASEGT. The CDR3 extends over 15 amino acids. V lost 4 bases and J lost 5; bases outside the gene matches: 9. The CDR3: CASSAKFAGGNEQYF. CDR3 bases: TGTGCCAGCAGTGCGAAGTTTGCGGGGGGGAACGAGCAGTACTTC.

The chain recombines TRBV18 with TRBJ2-5; D is unclear. The length of the CDR3 is 15 residues. CDR1 and CDR2 (germline): KGHSH, LQKENI. V was cut by 5 bases and J by 2 bases, with 15 bases left in between. CDR3 region: CASSTFLTEQETQYF. The CDR3 DNA reads TGTGCCAGCTCAACTTTCTTAACGGAACAAGAGACCCAGTACTTC.

This CDR3 is CASSVGPGSSYNEQFF. DNA of the CDR3: TGTGCCAGCAGCGTAGGTCCCGGGAGCTCCTACAATGAGCAGTTCTTC. The chain employs TRBV9 and TRBJ2-1, with D possibly matching TRBD2 (6 bases). This CDR3 has 16 residues. Germline V gene sequence: CDR1 SGDLS, CDR2 YYNGEE. Trimming stripped 0 bases from V and 0 bases from J, with 10 bases between.

This rearrangement joins TRBV28 to TRBJ2-5; D is undetermined. Trimming removed 6 bases at V and 1 base at J, with 12 bases between. Germline CDR1 MDHEN, CDR2 SYDVKM. The length of the CDR3 is 14 residues. The CDR3 here is CASSPVWSQETQYF. As DNA, the CDR3 is TGTGCCAGCAGCCCCGTATGGTCCCAAGAGACCCAGTACTTC.

This chain uses TRBV7-9 with TRBJ2-7, with TRBD2 as a possible D gene (6 bases). The CDR3 covers 16 residues. With 4 bases removed from V and 0 bases from J, the gap between germline ends came to 16 bases. Per the germline V gene, CDR1 is SEHNR and CDR2 is FQNEAQ (reference sequence). CDR3 in amino acids: CASSSSGLRISYEQYF. DNA for the CDR3: TGTGCCAGCAGCTCTTCGGGACTTCGGATCTCCTACGAGCAGTACTTC.